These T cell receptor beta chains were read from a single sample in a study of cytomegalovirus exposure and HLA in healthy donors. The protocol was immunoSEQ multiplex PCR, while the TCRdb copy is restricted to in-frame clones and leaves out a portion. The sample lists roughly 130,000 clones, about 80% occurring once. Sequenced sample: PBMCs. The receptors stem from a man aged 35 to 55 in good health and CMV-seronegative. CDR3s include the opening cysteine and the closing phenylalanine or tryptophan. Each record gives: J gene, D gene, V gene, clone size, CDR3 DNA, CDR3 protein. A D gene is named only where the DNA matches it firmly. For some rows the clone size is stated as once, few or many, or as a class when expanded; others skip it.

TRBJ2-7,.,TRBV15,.,TGTGCCACCAGCCCGGAGGGATACTACGAGCAGTACTTC,CATSPEGYYEQYF
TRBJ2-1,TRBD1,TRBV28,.,TGTGCCAGCAGTCGAGGGACAGGGGGTTACAATGAGCAGTTCTTC,CASSRGTGGYNEQFF
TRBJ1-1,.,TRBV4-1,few,TGCGCCAGCAGCCAAGATCGGCTGACTGCGAATGAGAACACTGAAGCTTTCTTT,CASSQDRLTANENTEAFF
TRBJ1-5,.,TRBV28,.,TGTGCCAGCTCCGCAGGGGACCGTTATGTAGCCCAGCATTTT,CASSAGDRYVAQHF
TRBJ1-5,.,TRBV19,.,TGTGCCAGTAGTAAGGAGGGCAGACAGCCCCAGCATTTT,CASSKEGRQPQHF
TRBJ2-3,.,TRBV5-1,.,TGCGCCAGCAGCTTGCAAGGGGGAACTAGCACAGATACGCAGTATTTT,CASSLQGGTSTDTQYF
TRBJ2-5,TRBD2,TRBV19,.,TGTGCCAGTAGTATAACTAGCGGGGGAGCCAACCAAGAGACCCAGTACTTC,CASSITSGGANQETQYF
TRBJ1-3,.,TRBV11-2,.,TGTGCCAGCAGCTCATTGAGATCTGGAAACACCATATATTTT,CASSSLRSGNTIYF
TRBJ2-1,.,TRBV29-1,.,TGCAGCGTTGAAGTTCCGATCTTGGGCACCACCTTCGGGCAGTTCTTC,CSVEVPILGTTFGQFF
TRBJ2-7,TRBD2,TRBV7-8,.,TGTGCCAGCAGCTTAGACCCGGGACTAGGGAGGGCGGAGCAGTACTTC,CASSLDPGLGRAEQYF
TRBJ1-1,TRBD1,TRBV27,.,TGTGCCAGCAGTTCGCCAGGACAGGGAGACACTGAAGCTTTCTTT,CASSSPGQGDTEAFF
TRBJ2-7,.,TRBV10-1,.,TGCGCCAGCAGTGGGGTTTACCGCGGCGAGCAGTACTTC,CASSGVYRGEQYF
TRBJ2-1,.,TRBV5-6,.,TGTGCCAGCAGCTTGGAACCGGTGTCCTACAATGAGCAGTTCTTC,CASSLEPVSYNEQFF
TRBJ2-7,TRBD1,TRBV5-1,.,TGCGCCAGCAGCTGGCGGACAGGGAGCTCCTACGAGCAGTACTTC,CASSWRTGSSYEQYF
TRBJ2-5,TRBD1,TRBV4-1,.,TGCGCCAGCAGCCAAAACCATGGGACAGCTCAAGAGACCCAGTACTTC,CASSQNHGTAQETQYF
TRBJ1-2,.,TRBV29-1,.,TGCAGCGTTGCCACAGGGAACTATGGCTACACCTTC,CSVATGNYGYTF
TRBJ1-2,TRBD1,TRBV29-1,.,TGCAGCGGAGAGACCCGGGACAGGGCTAACTATGGCTACACCTTC,CSGETRDRANYGYTF
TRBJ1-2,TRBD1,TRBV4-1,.,TGCGCCAGCAGCCCCGGACAGGGGCCAATTTATGGCTACACCTTC,CASSPGQGPIYGYTF
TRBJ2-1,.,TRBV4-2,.,TGTGCCAGCAGCCAACAGGGCGTAAGGGGTGGTGAGCAGTTCTTC,CASSQQGVRGGEQFF
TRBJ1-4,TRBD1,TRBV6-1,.,TGTGCCAGCAGCGACAGGGGTACTAATGAAAAACTGTTTTTT,CASSDRGTNEKLFF
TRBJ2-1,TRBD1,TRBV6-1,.,TGTGCCAGCAGTGTTGGGGACAGGGTGGGTAATGAGCAGTTCTTC,CASSVGDRVGNEQFF
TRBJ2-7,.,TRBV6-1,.,TGTGCCAGCATGACCGGACAGATCTACGAGCAGTACTTC,CASMTGQIYEQYF
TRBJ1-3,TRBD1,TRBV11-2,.,TGTGCCAGCAGCTTCGCCCCGGGACAGGGGGCTGGTATATATTTT,CASSFAPGQGAGIYF
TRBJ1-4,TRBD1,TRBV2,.,TGTGCCAGCAGTACCGGGACAGGAGGTGAAAAACTGTTTTTT,CASSTGTGGEKLFF
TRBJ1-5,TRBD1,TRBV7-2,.,TGTGCCAGCAGCTTAGGACAGGGTCAACCCCAGCATTTT,CASSLGQGQPQHF
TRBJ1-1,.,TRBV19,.,TGTGCCAGTAGTATAGGCGGGGTAACAACTGAAGCTTTCTTT,CASSIGGVTTEAFF
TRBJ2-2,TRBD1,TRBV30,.,TGTGCCTGGAGTTGGGACAGTTTGCCCGGGGAGCTGTTTTTT,CAWSWDSLPGELFF
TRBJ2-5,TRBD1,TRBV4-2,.,TGTGCCAGCAGCTACCGGGCACAGGGGTCGGGGGAGACCCAGTACTTC,CASSYRAQGSGETQYF
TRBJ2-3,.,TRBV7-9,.,TGTGCCAGCAGCTCTAGCTTGTTATCCACAGATACGCAGTATTTT,CASSSSLLSTDTQYF